These 6 T cell receptor beta chains were sequenced from one sample in a study of OX40 agonist ivuxolimab in advanced cancers. Clones were read by immunoSEQ multiplex PCR, and TCRdb kept only the in-frame ones, dropping some. Here the sample spans roughly 30,000 clones, about 90% being singletons. The sample here was CD4+ or CD8+ T cells sorted from blood, taken in a trial of the OX40 agonist ivuxolimab. These receptors originate from an adult with an advanced solid tumor such as melanoma, head and neck, liver or kidney cancer.

Notes on this clone: The junction departs from germline at one end; a sequencing error may be responsible. This specimen includes other DNA sequences encoding the same CDR3. The chain employs TRBV4-1 and TRBJ2-5; 8 bases match TRBD1. This CDR3 spans 15 amino acids. Germline V gene lookup returns CDR1 MGHRA and CDR2 YSYEKL. The CDR3 is CASSQEPGGAETQYF. The CDR3 DNA is TGTGCCAGCAGCCAAGAGCCAGGGGGCGCGGAGACCCAGTACTTC.

The genes are TRBV5-5 and TRBJ2-7; 7 positions agree with TRBD1. Germline assignment: CDR1 SGHKS and CDR2 YYEKEE (reference sequence). The CDR3 has 12 amino acids. Unmatched junction bases numbered 5, after V lost 4 bases and J lost 7 bases. The CDR3 loop reads CASSITGVEQYF. The CDR3 DNA sequence: TGTGCCAGCAGCATCACAGGGGTGGAGCAGTACTTC.

This clone was seen once. The chain carries TRBV4-3 and TRBJ2-7; maybe TRBD1 (5 bases). Per germline, CDR1 LGHNA and CDR2 YSLEER. The CDR3 contains 13 residues. The V end lost 2 bases, the J end lost 6 bases, and 11 bases lay between the germline ends. Written as DNA, the CDR3 is TGCGCCAGCAGCCAAAGGCAGGGTATCGAGCAGTACTTC. It codes for CASSQRQGIEQYF.

This clone was recorded once. The J gene is TRBJ2-7, the V gene TRBV19; 9 bases fit TRBD1. J lost 2 bases, V lost 3 bases, and 2 bases had no gene match. This CDR3 is 14 amino acids long. CDR1 and CDR2 from the germline V gene are LNHDA and SQIVND (reference sequence). CDR3 DNA: TGTGCCAGTAGTATGGGGACAGGGCCCTACGAGCAGTACTTC. Protein: CASSMGTGPYEQYF.

The chain uses TRBV6-6 and TRBJ1-1; D call uncertain. CDR3 length: 12 residues. Germline CDR1 and CDR2: MNHNY and SVGAGI (reference sequence). The V end was cut by 2 bases, the J end by 8 bases, with 9 bases between. This CDR3 reads CASSYPTQEAFF. For the CDR3, the DNA is TGTGCCAGCAGTTACCCGACACAAGAAGCTTTCTTT.

CDR3 DNA sequence: TGTGCCAGTAGTATTGAGCGGTACACAGATACGCAGTATTTT. Translation: CASSIERYTDTQYF. The rearrangement joins TRBV19 to TRBJ2-3, with D perhaps matching TRBD2 (5 bases). The CDR3 runs 14 residues. The germline CDR1 and CDR2 sequences are LNHDA and SQIVND (reference sequence). Trimming shortened V by 3 bases and J by 2 bases, and 9 bases separated the two germline ends.